This T cell receptor beta chain was sequenced during a study of low-dose radiotherapy and immunotherapy resistance in tumors. Study context: In Cohort 2, 1 Gy per fraction was delivered every two weeks, for a total of 13 Gy over 26 weeks.

Both TCRalpha and TCRbeta chains were reverse transcribed with V-gene-specific primers. With a V-primer adapter and a constant-region primer, TCRs were amplified for about 19 PCR cycles. TCRdb reprocessed the reads via MiXCR and lists one record per CDR3 protein. The table records tens of thousands of distinct CDR3 sequences, about 25% of them present only once. This clonotype has a count of ten or more. One end of the junction fails to match germline, which may point to a read error. Stated time point: before trial treatment. The treatment that donors received included nivolumab, ipilimumab, aspirin, low-dose cyclophosphamide and low-dose radiotherapy. Per the germline V gene, CDR1 is LNHDA and CDR2 is SQIVND (reference sequence). This CDR3 has 15 amino acids.

This receptor was taken from a male donor with prostate cancer. The V call is TRBV19, the J call TRBJ2-3; 7 bases are a match to TRBD1. Sequenced material: PBMCs, taken before treatment. CDR3 protein: CVSSTPDRFTDTQYF. CDR3 sequence (DNA): TGTGTCAGTAGTACCCCGGACAGGTTCACAGATACGCAGTATTTT.